This T cell receptor beta chain was identified in a study of blood T cell repertoires in COVID-19. Across the study: COVID-19 samples from acute and convalescent phases originated in the United States, Italy and Spain.

This CDR3 region has 15 residues. The germline V gene has CDR1 KGHDR and CDR2 SFDVKD. The ends were cut back, 0 bases at V and 8 bases at J, with 15 bases in the middle. Authors' methods: Amplification of reference gene primers was used by the study to estimate nucleated cell counts. The assay was immunoSEQ multiplex PCR, and TCRdb's table has in-frame clones only and misses some. V and J calls and clone size are copied from that table; D and trimming were computed from the DNA. The data contain about 170,000 clones, approximately 83% of them singletons. V is TRBV24-1 and J is TRBJ1-2; no clear D gene. The TCR comes from a man aged 70 or older with active or convalescent COVID-19. Sequencing input: peripheral blood. CDR3 sequence: CATSDLSGSLGGYTF. The CDR3 DNA follows: TGTGCCACCAGTGATTTGAGCGGGAGTCTGGGAGGCTACACCTTC.